The 24 T cell receptor beta chains presented below share a single source sample, sequenced in a study of blood T cell repertoires in COVID-19. Only in-frame clones appear in the TCRdb table, and some are missing; sequencing was by immunoSEQ multiplex PCR. The sample holds under 350,000 clones, 85% to 90% seen once. Sample: peripheral blood. These receptors were taken from a man aged 35 to 55 with acute or convalescent COVID-19.

The chain recombines TRBV2 with TRBJ1-1; 8 bases fit TRBD1. The CDR3 contains 13 residues. Unmatched junction bases numbered 6, after V lost 7 bases and J lost 5 bases. Germline V gene sequence: CDR1 SNHLY, CDR2 FYNNEI. In nucleotides, the CDR3 is TGTGCCAGCATTTGGACAGGGAGAACTGAAGCTTTCTTT. It is translated as CASIWTGRTEAFF.

The chain combines TRBV4-2 with TRBJ2-3; TRBD2 matches 9 bases. V gave up 3 bases and J gave up 2 bases; unmatched junction bases: 3. Germline CDR1 LGHNA, CDR2 YNFKEQ. The CDR3 is 15 residues long. CDR3 sequence (DNA): TGTGCCAGCAGCCAGAGACTAGCGGCCACAGATACGCAGTATTTT. It codes for CASSQRLAATDTQYF.

V is TRBV18 and J is TRBJ1-2, with 12 bases identical to TRBD1. CDR1 KGHSH and CDR2 LQKENI come from the germline V gene. The V gene end was trimmed by 4 bases and the J gene end by 8 bases; junction bases not matched to a gene: 8. The CDR3 totals 15 residues. The CDR3 sequence: CASSQGTGGAVGYTF. The CDR3 region has the DNA TGTGCCAGCTCACAAGGGACAGGGGGCGCGGTCGGCTACACCTTC.

The chain employs TRBV6-4 and TRBJ2-2; 8 bases are shared with TRBD1. Germline trimming cut 0 bases from V and 5 bases from J; bases unmatched to any gene: 8. Germline-derived CDR1 and CDR2 are MRHNA and SNTAGT. CDR3 length: 17 residues. The CDR3 spells CASSDSKWTGKTGELFF. As DNA, the CDR3 is TGTGCCAGCAGTGACTCAAAGTGGACAGGGAAAACCGGGGAGCTGTTTTTT.

The chain employs TRBV10-2 and TRBJ1-5, with D possibly matching TRBD1 (5 bases). Trimming took 6 bases from V and 10 from J, leaving 13 bases between them. The CDR3 contains 12 residues. Looked up from germline, CDR1 is WSHSY and CDR2 is SAAADI. This chain's CDR3 is CASSLTGNPQHF. CDR3 bases: TGCGCCAGCAGCTTAACAGGTAATCCCCAGCATTTT.

This clone was detected only a few times. The chain recombines TRBV20-1 with TRBJ2-3; no firm D call. Germline V gene data show CDR1 as DFQATT and CDR2 as SNEGSKA (reference sequence). The CDR3 is made up of 14 amino acids. The V and J ends lost 3 bases and 4 bases respectively, with 14 bases between them. CDR3 sequence: CSASRLDFPDTQYF. CDR3 bases: TGCAGTGCTAGTCGGCTAGATTTCCCAGATACGCAGTATTTT.

The rearrangement joins TRBV6-4 to TRBJ1-5; D not resolved. The CDR3 consists of 18 residues. CDR1 and CDR2 (germline): MRHNA, SNTAGT. Trimming took 3 bases from V and 0 from J, leaving 18 bases between them. The CDR3, as DNA: TGTGCCAGCAGTGATAATCGGACTAATAACTATAGCAATCAGCCCCAGCATTTT. Translating it yields CASSDNRTNNYSNQPQHF.

The V and J genes are TRBV27 and TRBJ2-2, with 8 bases lining up with TRBD1. CDR3 size: 15 residues. V trimming: 6 bases; J trimming: 7 bases; junction bases outside the gene matches: 10. Germline CDR1 and CDR2: MNHEY and SMNVEV (reference sequence). The CDR3 is CASRGGQVAIGELFF. The CDR3 coding sequence is TGTGCCAGCAGGGGGGGACAGGTAGCAATCGGGGAGCTGTTTTTT.

CDR3 DNA: TGTGCCAGCAGCCTTAGGGAGGGGGGAACTACAGATACGCAGTATTTT. As protein: CASSLREGGTTDTQYF. The chain has TRBV13 and TRBJ2-3, with D maybe TRBD2 (7 bases). The CDR3 has 16 amino acids. From germline, CDR1 is PRHDT and CDR2 FYEKMQ (reference sequence). The germline V and J ends were trimmed by 5 bases and 3 bases, with 18 bases remaining between them.

This clone is a singleton in its sample. The J gene is TRBJ2-7, the V gene TRBV4-2, with TRBD1 as a possible D gene (5 bases). This CDR3 is 16 amino acids long. Germline CDR1 and CDR2: LGHNA and YNFKEQ. Trimming removed 1 base from V and 10 bases from J, with 23 bases in between. The DNA of the CDR3 is TGTGCCAGCAGCCAAGTAAGATTGACAGCTTCAAAGTTCCAGTACTTC. Translating it yields CASSQVRLTASKFQYF.

The gene calls are TRBV5-8 and TRBJ2-1; no reliable D call. V gave up 4 bases and J gave up 0 bases, with 11 bases separating them. Germline V lookup: CDR1 SGHTS, CDR2 YDEGEE. CDR3 length equals 15 residues. The CDR3, as DNA: TGTGCCAGCAGCCTCACGCCTAGCTCCTACAATGAGCAGTTCTTC. This encodes CASSLTPSSYNEQFF.

V gene TRBV5-1 combines with J gene TRBJ1-1; D unresolved. Deletions cut 6 bases from V and 4 bases from J, with 13 bases between. CDR3 length: 13 residues. Germline loops: CDR1 SGHRS, CDR2 YFSETQ. CDR3 in amino acids: CASTLLGSTEAFF. DNA for the CDR3: TGCGCCAGCACCCTTCTCGGGAGCACTGAAGCTTTCTTT.

The sample holds one count of this clone. The V and J genes are TRBV5-6 and TRBJ2-3, with 8 bases that match TRBD1. CDR1 and CDR2 from the germline V gene are SGHDT and YYEEEE. The V and J ends lost 4 bases and 4 bases, in that order; junction bases with no gene match: 11. The CDR3 length is 16 residues. CDR3 amino acids: CASSGPGQVDPDTQYF. The CDR3 bases are TGTGCCAGCAGCGGACCGGGACAGGTGGATCCAGATACGCAGTATTTT.

This clone appeared once. This sequence joins TRBV5-1 and TRBJ1-1; TRBD1 matches at 8 bases. Germline V gene lookup returns CDR1 SGHRS and CDR2 YFSETQ. CDR3 length: 16 amino acids. V was clipped by 0 bases and J by 2 bases; unmatched bases: 6. In nucleotides, the CDR3 is TGCGCCAGCAGCTTGGCAGCAGGGGGCTTAAACACTGAAGCTTTCTTT. Translating gives CASSLAAGGLNTEAFF.

This clone was seen a single time. V gene TRBV5-1 combines with J gene TRBJ2-3; no firm D call. V was clipped by 2 bases and J by 1 base, with 5 bases between them. The germline V gene encodes CDR1 SGHRS and CDR2 YFSETQ. The CDR3 contains 13 residues. The CDR3 DNA sequence: TGCGCCAGCAGCTTAACGGGCACAGATACGCAGTATTTT. Its translation is CASSLTGTDTQYF.

This clone was counted only a few times. The chain has TRBV19 and TRBJ1-6; D possibly corresponds to TRBD1 (6 bases). This CDR3 has 14 amino acids. Between the trimmed V and J ends, which lost 3 bases and 10 bases, there was a span of 13 bases. Germline V lookup: CDR1 LNHDA, CDR2 SQIVND (reference sequence). The CDR3: CASSIDRNSSPLHF. The CDR3, as DNA: TGTGCCAGTAGTATCGACAGGAATTCATCACCCCTCCACTTT.

The genes are TRBV7-8 and TRBJ2-7; tentative D call: TRBD1 (5 bases). V lost 5 bases and J 5 bases, leaving 10 bases between the germline ends. The CDR3 contains 12 residues. The germline V gene has CDR1 SGHVS and CDR2 FQNEAQ. CDR3 nucleotide sequence: TGTGCCAGCAGCCACGTGACAGACGAGCAGTACTTC. Translation gives CASSHVTDEQYF.

The chain carries TRBV6-1 and TRBJ2-7, with D possibly being TRBD1 (5 bases). The CDR3 is 16 amino acids. With 3 bases removed from V and 4 bases from J, the gap between germline ends came to 19 bases. Per the germline V gene, CDR1 is MNHNS and CDR2 is SASEGT. CDR3: CASSDPDQGKPYEQYF. The CDR3 DNA sequence: TGTGCCAGCAGTGACCCCGACCAGGGTAAGCCGTACGAGCAGTACTTC.

This chain links TRBV5-6 with TRBJ1-6; the D is unclear. V gave up 4 bases and J gave up 10 bases, with 15 bases separating them. The CDR3 has 14 amino acids. The germline CDR1 and CDR2 sequences are SGHDT and YYEEEE. CDR3 nucleotides: TGTGCCAGCAGCCTGGGAGGATCGGCGTCACCCCTCCACTTT. Translated: CASSLGGSASPLHF. The entire variable domain, with the rest obtained from reference TRBV5-6 and TRBJ1-6, is as follows: DAGVTQSPTHLIKTRGQQVTLRCSPKSGHDTVSWYQQALGQGPQFIFQYYEEEERQRGNFPDRFSGHQFPNYSSELNVNALLLGDSALYLCASSLGGSASPLHFGNGTRLTVT.

This clone was seen a few times. J is TRBJ1-2 and V is TRBV6-1, with 11 bases matching TRBD1. The CDR3 extends over 15 amino acids. Germline values: CDR1 MNHNS, CDR2 SASEGT. The trim removed 3 bases at V and 4 bases at J, leaving 4 bases unmatched. CDR3 in amino acids: CASSERTGGIYGYTF. The DNA for the CDR3 is TGTGCCAGCAGTGAGAGGACAGGGGGCATCTATGGCTACACCTTC.

This chain joins TRBV9 and TRBJ2-1, with 10 bases identical to TRBD2. The germline V gene has CDR1 SGDLS and CDR2 YYNGEE. Unmatched junction bases numbered 1, after V lost 1 base and J lost 0 bases. The CDR3 length is 16 residues. CDR3 DNA sequence: TGTGCCAGCAGCGTACCTAGCGGGAGCTCCTACAATGAGCAGTTCTTC. This sequence encodes CASSVPSGSSYNEQFF. Variable domain in full (rest from reference TRBV9 and TRBJ2-1): DSGVTQTPKHLITATGQRVTLRCSPRSGDLSVYWYQQSLDQGLQFLIQYYNGEERAKGNILERFSAQQFPDLHSELNLSSLELGDSALYFCASSVPSGSSYNEQFFGPGTRLTVL.

V usage is TRBV12-3 or TRBV12-4 and J usage is TRBJ1-3; D is uncertain. The CDR3 contains 12 residues. Trimming cost V 2 bases and J 3 bases, with 2 bases left between them. CDR3 residues: CASSLYGNTIYF. The CDR3 DNA follows: TGTGCCAGCAGTTTATATGGAAACACCATATATTTT.

The rearrangement uses TRBV11-3 and TRBJ2-5; 8 bases match TRBD2. Germline V gene sequence: CDR1 SGHNT, CDR2 YENEEA. The length of the CDR3 is 16 residues. Germline trimming cut 3 bases from V and 4 bases from J; bases unmatched to any gene: 10. CDR3 DNA: TGTGCCAGCAGCTTGGGGATAGAGGCGGGAGGAGAGACCCAGTACTTC. Residues: CASSLGIEAGGETQYF.

V usage is TRBV9 and J usage is TRBJ1-1; no firm D call. Germline CDR1 SGDLS, CDR2 YYNGEE. V shed 2 bases and J shed 2 bases, with 10 bases lying between them. The CDR3 is 14 amino acids. CDR3 sequence (DNA): TGTGCCAGCAGCGTTTTAGCTAGTAACACTGAAGCTTTCTTT. Amino acids: CASSVLASNTEAFF.